This note documents a single TCR beta chain sequence. What it binds is not known. The data derive from a study of blood T cells in healthy people across ages. Healthy individuals of Caucasian origin from Russia, aged roughly 6 to 100, served as donors. Findings and limits, study-wide: One million T cells yielded diversity estimates that were considered underestimates. Across samples, TCR beta diversity tracked strongly with naive T cell percentage. Since the PBMCs were unsorted, naive and antigen-experienced cells could not be conclusively compared.

For the second PCR, which ran for about 7 to 11 cycles, a sample-barcoded 5' primer and a J-beta primer mix were used. TCRdb ran MiXCR on the 5' RACE reads and lists one entry per CDR3 protein. This sample has over 1,500,000 distinct CDR3 sequences, with more than 35% found just once. CDR1 KGHDR and CDR2 SFDVKD come from the germline V gene. This CDR3 spans 14 amino acids. V dropped 5 bases and J dropped 5; count of bases not matched to a gene: 5. Sequencing was done on a sample of blood. The V and J genes are TRBV24-1 and TRBJ2-1; TRBD1 agrees at 7 bases. The receptor comes from a human donor in good health. CDR3 in DNA: TGTGCCACCAGTGTACAGGGGAATCACAATGAGCAGTTCTTC. It is translated as CATSVQGNHNEQFF.